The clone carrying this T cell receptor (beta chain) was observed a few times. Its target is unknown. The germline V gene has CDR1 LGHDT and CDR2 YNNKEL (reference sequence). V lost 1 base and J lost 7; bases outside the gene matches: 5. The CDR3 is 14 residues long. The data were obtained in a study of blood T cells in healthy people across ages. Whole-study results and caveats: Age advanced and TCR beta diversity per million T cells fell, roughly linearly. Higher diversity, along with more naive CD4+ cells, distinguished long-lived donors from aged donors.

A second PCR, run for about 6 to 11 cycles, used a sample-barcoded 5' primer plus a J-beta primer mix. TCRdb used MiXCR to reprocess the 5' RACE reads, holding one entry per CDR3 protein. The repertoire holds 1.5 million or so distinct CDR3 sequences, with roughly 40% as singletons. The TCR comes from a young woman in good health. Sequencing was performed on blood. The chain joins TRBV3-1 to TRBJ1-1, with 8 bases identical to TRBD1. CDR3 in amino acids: CASSQGAGGGEAFF. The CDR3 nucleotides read TGTGCCAGCAGCCAAGGAGCAGGGGGCGGTGAAGCTTTCTTT. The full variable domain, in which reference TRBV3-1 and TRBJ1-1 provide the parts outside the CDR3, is DTAVSQTPKYLVTQMGNDKSIKCEQNLGHDTMYWYKQDSKKFLKIMFSYNNKELIINETVPNRFSPKSPDKAHLNLHINSLELGDSAVYFCASSQGAGGGEAFFGQGTRLTVV.